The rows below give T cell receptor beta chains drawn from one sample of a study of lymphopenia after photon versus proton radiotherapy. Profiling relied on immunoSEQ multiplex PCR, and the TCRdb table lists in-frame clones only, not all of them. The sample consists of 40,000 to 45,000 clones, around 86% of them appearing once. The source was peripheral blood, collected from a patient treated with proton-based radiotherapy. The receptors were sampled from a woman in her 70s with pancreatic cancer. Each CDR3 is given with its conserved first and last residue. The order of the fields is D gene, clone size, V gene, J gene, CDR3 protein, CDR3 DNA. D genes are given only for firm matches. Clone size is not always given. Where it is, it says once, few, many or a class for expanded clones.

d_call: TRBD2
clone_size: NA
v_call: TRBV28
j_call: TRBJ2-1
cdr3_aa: CASLAGSLYNEQFF
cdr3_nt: TGTGCCTCCTTAGCGGGATCCCTTTACAATGAGCAGTTCTTC

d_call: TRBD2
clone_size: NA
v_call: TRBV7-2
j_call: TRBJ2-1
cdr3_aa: CASSFPRASGTNEQFF
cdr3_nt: TGTGCCAGCAGCTTTCCCAGGGCTAGCGGTACCAATGAGCAGTTCTTC

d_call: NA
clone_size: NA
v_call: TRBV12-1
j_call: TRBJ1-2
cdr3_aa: CASREALEGGGYTF
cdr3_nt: TGTGCCAGCAGGGAAGCCCTAGAAGGTGGTGGCTACACCTTC

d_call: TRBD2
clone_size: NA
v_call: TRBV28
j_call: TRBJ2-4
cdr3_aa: CASSSQRGANIQYF
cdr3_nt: TGTGCCAGCAGTTCACAGCGGGGGGCAAACATTCAGTACTTC

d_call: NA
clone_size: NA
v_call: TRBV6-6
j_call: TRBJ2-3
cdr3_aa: CASRGASGTDTQYF
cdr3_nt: TGTGCCAGCAGGGGGGCCTCGGGCACAGATACGCAGTATTTT

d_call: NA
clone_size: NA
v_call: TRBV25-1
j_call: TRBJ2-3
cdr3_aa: CASSSGQPITTDTQYF
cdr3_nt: TGTGCCAGCAGTTCAGGACAGCCTATTACCACAGATACGCAGTATTTT

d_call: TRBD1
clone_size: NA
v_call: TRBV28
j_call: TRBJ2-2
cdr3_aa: CASRRQGPGELFF
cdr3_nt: TGTGCCAGCAGGAGACAGGGGCCCGGGGAGCTGTTTTTT

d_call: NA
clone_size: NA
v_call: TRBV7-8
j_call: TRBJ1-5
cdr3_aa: CASIPGTPPQPQHF
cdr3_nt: TGTGCCAGCATCCCAGGGACTCCTCCTCAGCCCCAGCATTTT

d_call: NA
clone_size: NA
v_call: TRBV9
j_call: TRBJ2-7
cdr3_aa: CASSLGAPEQYF
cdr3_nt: TGTGCCAGCAGCTTGGGGGCGCCCGAGCAGTACTTC

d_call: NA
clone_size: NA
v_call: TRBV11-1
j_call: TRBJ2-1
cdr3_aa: CASSSPGLVQFF
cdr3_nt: TGTGCCAGCAGCTCCCCTGGGTTGGTGCAGTTCTTC

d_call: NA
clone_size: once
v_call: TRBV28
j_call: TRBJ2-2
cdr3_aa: CASGTLNTGELFF
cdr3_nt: TGTGCCAGCGGGACATTAAACACCGGGGAGCTGTTTTTT

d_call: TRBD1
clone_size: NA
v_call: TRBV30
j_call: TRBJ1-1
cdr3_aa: CAWSAGQGTEAFF
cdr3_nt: TGTGCCTGGAGTGCTGGACAGGGGACTGAAGCTTTCTTT

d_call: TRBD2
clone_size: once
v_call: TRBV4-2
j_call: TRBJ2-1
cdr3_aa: CASSPRTSGYNEQFF
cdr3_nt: TGTGCCAGCAGCCCGCGGACTAGCGGTTACAATGAGCAGTTCTTC

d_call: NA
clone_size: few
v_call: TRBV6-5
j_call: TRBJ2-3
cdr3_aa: CASSGLAITDTQYF
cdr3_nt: TGTGCCAGCAGTGGATTAGCGATTACAGATACGCAGTATTTT

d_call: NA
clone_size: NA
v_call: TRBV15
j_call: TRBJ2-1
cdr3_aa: CATSRDRGPGGKEQFF
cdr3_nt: TGTGCCACCAGCAGAGATAGAGGGCCGGGCGGGAAAGAGCAGTTCTTC

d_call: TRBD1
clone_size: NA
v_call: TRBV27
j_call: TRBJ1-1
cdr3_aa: CASNRQGAPEAFF
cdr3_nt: TGTGCCAGCAACAGACAGGGGGCCCCTGAAGCTTTCTTT

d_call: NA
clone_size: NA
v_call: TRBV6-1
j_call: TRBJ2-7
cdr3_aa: CASSEVGPYYEQYF
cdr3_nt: TGTGCCAGCAGTGAGGTCGGACCTTACTACGAGCAGTACTTC

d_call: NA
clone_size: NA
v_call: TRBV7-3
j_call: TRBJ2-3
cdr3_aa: CASSPSGGSTDTQYF
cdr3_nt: TGTGCCAGCAGCCCCTCAGGCGGGAGCACAGATACGCAGTATTTT

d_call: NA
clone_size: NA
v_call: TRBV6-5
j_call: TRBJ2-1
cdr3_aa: CASSYRGSPDEQFF
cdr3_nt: TGTGCCAGCAGTTACAGAGGGAGTCCGGATGAGCAGTTCTTC

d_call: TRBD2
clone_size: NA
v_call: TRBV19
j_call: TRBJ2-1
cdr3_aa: CASSLFGLGAYNEQFF
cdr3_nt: TGTGCCAGTTCCCTTTTTGGACTAGGAGCCTACAATGAGCAGTTCTTC

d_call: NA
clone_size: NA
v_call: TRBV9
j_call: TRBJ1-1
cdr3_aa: CASSVGPGNTEAFF
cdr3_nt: TGTGCCAGCAGCGTAGGTCCAGGGAACACTGAAGCTTTCTTT

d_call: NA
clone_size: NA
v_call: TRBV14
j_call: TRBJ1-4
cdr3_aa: CASSQAPWSSLFF
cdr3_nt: TGTGCCAGCAGCCAAGCCCCTTGGAGCTCACTGTTTTTT

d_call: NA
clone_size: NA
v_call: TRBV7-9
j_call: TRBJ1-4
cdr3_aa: CASSFRQYEKLFF
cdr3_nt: TGTGCCAGCAGCTTCAGACAGTATGAAAAACTGTTTTTT

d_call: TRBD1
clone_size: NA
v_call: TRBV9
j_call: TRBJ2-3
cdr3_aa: CASSVGQGAFGTQYF
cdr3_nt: TGTGCCAGCAGCGTGGGTCAGGGGGCCTTCGGTACGCAGTATTTT

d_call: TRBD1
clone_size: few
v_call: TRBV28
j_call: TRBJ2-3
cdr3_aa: CASSFPTGGASDTQYF
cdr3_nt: TGTGCCAGCAGTTTTCCGACAGGGGGCGCATCAGATACGCAGTATTTT

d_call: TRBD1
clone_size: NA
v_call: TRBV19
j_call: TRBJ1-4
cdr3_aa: CASSMVGTGVYRTNEKLFF
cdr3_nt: TGTGCCAGTAGTATGGTTGGGACAGGGGTGTATCGGACTAATGAAAAACTGTTTTTT